One and the same sample provided the 5 T cell receptor beta chains below, sequenced in a study of blood T cells in healthy people across ages. Next came a second PCR, run for about 6 to 12 cycles, which used a sample-barcoded 5' primer along with a J-beta primer mix. TCRdb re-called the 5' RACE reads through MiXCR, storing one row per CDR3 protein. Of around 1.5 million distinct CDR3 sequences listed, around 35% are singletons. Sequences were obtained from blood. These receptor sequences come from a woman in her twenties or thirties in good health.

The sample holds a few counts of this clonotype. This chain connects TRBV20-1 to TRBJ1-2; 9 nucleotides match TRBD1. Germline CDR1 is DFQATT and CDR2 is SNEGSKA (reference sequence). The ends lost 6 bases at V and 7 bases at J; junction bases unmatched: 12. This CDR3 has 14 residues. CDR3 in DNA: TGCAGTGCACCTCCGGGACAGGGTTTGGGTGGCTACACCTTC. Translating it yields CSAPPGQGLGGYTF.

This chain links TRBV20-1 with TRBJ2-1, with 9 nucleotides matching TRBD2. Germline trimming cut 0 bases from V and 6 bases from J; bases unmatched to any gene: 12. Per germline, CDR1 DFQATT and CDR2 SNEGSKA (reference sequence). This CDR3 is built from 17 residues. DNA for the CDR3: TGCAGTGCTAGAGATCTTCTAGCGGGATCGCCCAGCAATGAGCAGTTCTTC. Translated: CSARDLLAGSPSNEQFF.

V usage is TRBV6-9 and J usage is TRBJ2-7; either TRBD1 or TRBD2 may fit D (5 bases each). The germline V gene has CDR1 MNHGY and CDR2 SVAAGI. The V gene lost 5 bases and the J gene lost 0 bases, with 38 bases spanning the gap. The CDR3 covers 23 residues. The CDR3 DNA sequence: TGTGCCAGCAGTCCATGGGACCAGGGTCTTCTTTCGGTTGGTATTGCGTCCTCCTACGAGCAGTACTTC. Its protein product is CASSPWDQGLLSVGIASSYEQYF.

The V gene is TRBV30, the J gene TRBJ1-1; maybe TRBD1 (5 bases). V lost 5 bases and J lost 4, with 11 bases in between. The germline V gene has CDR1 GTSNPN and CDR2 SVGIG (reference sequence). This CDR3 is 12 amino acids long. CDR3 nucleotides: TGTGCCTGGTGGCCCGGGGGCACTGAAGCTTTCTTT. Translated: CAWWPGGTEAFF.

The chain has TRBV5-6 and TRBJ2-1, with D maybe TRBD2 (6 bases). V lost 0 bases and J 4 bases, leaving 17 bases between the germline ends. The CDR3 is 17 amino acids. Germline V gene lookup returns CDR1 SGHDT and CDR2 YYEEEE. CDR3 nucleotide sequence: TGTGCCAGCAGCTTGGGCTACCGGGACTTACTTTACAATGAGCAGTTCTTC. The encoded protein is CASSLGYRDLLYNEQFF.